A single sample gave rise to the 4 T cell receptor beta chains below, sequenced in a study of T-cell memory formation after mild COVID-19. TCRdb recomputed calls from the 5' RACE reads with MiXCR, one row per CDR3 protein. Of roughly 250,000 distinct CDR3 sequences listed, 15% to 20% are singletons. The sequencing input was PBMCs or a T cell subset sorted from them (not recorded which). The receptors come from a man in his late teens or twenties who had mild COVID-19 (a few samples of this study predate the infection). Cell type and time point are not known.

In its sample, this clonotype was seen many times. The chain employs TRBV29-1 and TRBJ2-3, with a weak D call TRBD1 (6 bases). The germline V gene encodes CDR1 SQVTM and CDR2 ANQGSEA. Between the trimmed V and J ends, which lost 1 base and 4 bases, there was a span of 9 bases. The CDR3 covers 13 residues. The CDR3: CSVEGPGADTQYF. Written as DNA, the CDR3 is TGCAGCGTTGAAGGCCCAGGGGCAGATACGCAGTATTTT.

The V gene is TRBV2, the J gene TRBJ1-2; 7 positions agree with TRBD1. The CDR3 extends over 15 amino acids. Losses at the gene ends were 5 bases for V and 6 bases for J; bases not matched to a gene: 12. Germline V CDR1 and CDR2: SNHLY, FYNNEI. CDR3 residues: CASSWSDQGDDGYTF. The CDR3, as DNA: TGTGCCAGCAGTTGGTCGGACCAGGGGGACGATGGCTACACCTTC.

Comments on this clonotype: One base away lies a much larger clone, so this may be a sequencing read error. This chain links TRBV12-3 or TRBV12-4 with TRBJ2-2; either TRBD1 or TRBD2 may fit D (5 bases each). The V end was cut by 2 bases, the J end by 6 bases, with 7 bases between. The CDR3 is made up of 13 amino acids. The CDR3 here is CASSLWDPGELFF. CDR3 nucleotides: TGTGCCAGCAGTTTATGGGACCCCGGGGAGCTGTTTTTT.

In this sample, this clonotype turned up many times. This chain connects TRBV7-9 to TRBJ1-1, with TRBD1 matching over 11 bases. V trimming: 5 bases; J trimming: 5 bases; junction bases outside the gene matches: 7. Looked up from germline, CDR1 is SEHNR and CDR2 is FQNEAQ (reference sequence). The CDR3 consists of 15 residues. CDR3 bases: TGTGCCAGCAGCCCTGGACAGGGGGCAGAGACTGAAGCTTTCTTT. Translating gives CASSPGQGAETEAFF.